This T cell receptor beta chain was identified in a study of cytomegalovirus exposure and HLA in healthy donors. PCR amplification relied on 60 Vbeta primers (plus 13 Jbeta primers). Per the original methods: An analysis that came later counted 80 million or so unique TCR beta chains, 9 million to 12 million shared. TCRdb's copy holds only in-frame clones and misses some; the assay was immunoSEQ multiplex PCR. V, J and clone size reflect that table, while D and trimming were determined from the DNA. The sample has about 130,000 clones; 81% are singletons. Donors in the study were healthy people who gave bone marrow. CDR1 and CDR2 from the germline V gene are SGHVS and FNYEAQ. The CDR3 loop spans 14 amino acids. V gave up 5 bases and J gave up 5 bases, with 15 bases separating them.

The V call is TRBV7-6, the J call TRBJ1-1, with a weak D call TRBD1 (5 bases). What was sequenced was PBMCs. This clonotype originated in a man between 18 and 29 years old in good health and CMV-seronegative. CDR3 amino acids: CASSRFMGPTEAFF. The DNA of the CDR3 is TGTGCCAGCAGCCGATTTATGGGGCCAACTGAAGCTTTCTTT.